This is a list of T cell receptor beta chains from one sample in a study of T cells in Graves' hyperthyroidism and ophthalmopathy. Each CDR3 protein is one row after TCRdb ran MiXCR on the multiplex PCR reads. The sample consists of approximately 330,000 distinct CDR3 sequences, roughly a fifth of them appearing once. Sequencing input: blood. The receptors were sampled from a woman aged 45-59 years with Graves' hyperthyroidism. Both conserved end residues are part of each CDR3. D genes are given only for firm matches. Where a row states a size, it is once, few, many or the class of an expanded clone; other rows omit it.

TRBJ2-3,TRBV30,few,-,TGTGCCTGGCAGGGTACAGATACGCAGTATTTT,CAWQGTDTQYF
TRBJ1-2,TRBV28,many,TRBD1,TGTGCCAGCAGCTACCCAGGGGGCCTTAACTATGGCTACACCTTC,CASSYPGGLNYGYTF
TRBJ2-1,TRBV29-1,many,TRBD1,TGCAGCGCCGACAGGGTCTCCAATGAGCAGTTCTTC,CSADRVSNEQFF
TRBJ1-5,TRBV2,many,-,TGTGCCAGCAGTGCCAGGGGAGGTGAGCAGCCCCAGCATTTT,CASSARGGEQPQHF
TRBJ2-2,TRBV15,few,-,TGTGCCACCAGCAGAGAGGGGCGCGCGGGGGGGGAGCTGTTTTTT,CATSREGRAGGELFF
TRBJ1-2,TRBV5-1,many,-,TGCGCCAGCAGCTTACGGGAAAGTGGCTACACCTTC,CASSLRESGYTF
TRBJ1-1,TRBV24-1,-,-,TGTGCCACCAGTGATCCTGGCGGCACTGAAGCTTTCTTT,CATSDPGGTEAFF
TRBJ2-6,TRBV5-6,-,-,TGTGCCAGCAGCTTGGCCGGTACGATCTCTGGGGCCAACGTCCTGACTTTC,CASSLAGTISGANVLTF
TRBJ1-5,TRBV3-1,many,-,TGTGCCAGCAGCCAAGAAGGGGGGGGGGCCCAGCCCCAGCATTTT,CASSQEGGGAQPQHF
TRBJ2-5,TRBV7-9,many,-,TGTGCCAGCAGCTTAGTGGCAGGGCGGCGAGAGACCCAGTACTTC,CASSLVAGRRETQYF
TRBJ2-1,TRBV11-2,many,-,TGTGCCAGCAGCCCCGTTACGGGAGTGGCCAATGAGCAGTTCTTC,CASSPVTGVANEQFF
TRBJ1-2,TRBV3-1,-,TRBD1,TGTGCCAGCAGCCAGAGAGGGACAGGGGGCGCGGATGGCTACACCTTC,CASSQRGTGGADGYTF
TRBJ2-3,TRBV29-1,few,TRBD2,TGCAGTAGTCGAGGAAGGCGGGGGGCCCACACAGATACGCAGTATTTT,CSSRGRRGAHTDTQYF
TRBJ1-3,TRBV20-1,-,TRBD1,TGCAGTGCTAGAGTAGGGGGCTTCGGAAACACCATATATTTT,CSARVGGFGNTIYF
TRBJ1-2,TRBV20-1,few,TRBD1,TGCAGTGCTAGTGGGCAGGGGGCGGTTGGCTACACCTTC,CSASGQGAVGYTF
TRBJ2-5,TRBV5-1,many,TRBD1,TGCGCCAGCAGCACCGGACAGGGCACTTGGTACTTC,CASSTGQGTWYF
TRBJ1-1,TRBV6-1,many,-,TGTGCCAGCAGTGAAGGGCACAACACTGAAGCTTTCTTT,CASSEGHNTEAFF
TRBJ1-2,TRBV24-1,many,TRBD1,TGTGCCACCAGTGACCCGCTGGGACAGCAATATGGCTACACCTTC,CATSDPLGQQYGYTF
TRBJ2-7,TRBV2,-,TRBD1,TGTGCCATCCATGGACAGGCCGAGCAGTACTTC,CAIHGQAEQYF
TRBJ2-1,TRBV19,-,-,TGTGCCAGTAGTATATACAGGGAGCATGAGCAGTTCTTC,CASSIYREHEQFF
TRBJ2-2,TRBV10-3,many,-,TGTGCCATCAGTGAGTCAGGACCAGGTTCCCTCCCCGGGGAGCTGTTTTTT,CAISESGPGSLPGELFF
TRBJ2-4,TRBV5-1,many,-,TGCGCCAGCAGCCCGGACAGCATAGCCAAAAACATTCAGTACTTC,CASSPDSIAKNIQYF
TRBJ1-5,TRBV12-3/TRBV12-4,many,TRBD1,TGTGCCAGCACCACAGGGGTCCCTAATCAGCCCCAGCATTTT,CASTTGVPNQPQHF
TRBJ1-4,TRBV6-1,many,-,TGTGCCAGCAGTGAGGGGAGAACTAATGAAAAACTGTTTTTT,CASSEGRTNEKLFF
TRBJ1-5,TRBV10-3,many,TRBD1,TGTGCCATCAGCACCGGGACAGCACTCAATCAGCCCCAGCATTTT,CAISTGTALNQPQHF
TRBJ1-4,TRBV5-1,-,TRBD1,TGCGCCAGCAGCTTGGGGACAGGACCAAGCCCAACTAATGAAAAACTGTTTTTT,CASSLGTGPSPTNEKLFF
TRBJ2-7,TRBV20-1,-,-,TGCAGTGCTAGAAGTCTCAGAGTTGACTACGAGCAGTACTTC,CSARSLRVDYEQYF
TRBJ2-4,TRBV12-3/TRBV12-4,-,-,TGTGCCAGCAGCTCCGCGGTAGCCAAAAACATTCAGTACTTC,CASSSAVAKNIQYF
TRBJ1-2,TRBV28,few,-,TGTGCCAGCAGAGACAGCTACAACTATGGCTACACCTTC,CASRDSYNYGYTF
TRBJ2-7,TRBV11-2,many,TRBD2,TGTGCCAGCAGCTCAATAGCGGGAGGAATCTCCTACGAGCAGTACTTC,CASSSIAGGISYEQYF
TRBJ1-1,TRBV2,-,-,TGTGCCAGCAGTGACGAGGAATCCGTCCGGCAGGCTATGAACACTGAAGCTTTCTTT,CASSDEESVRQAMNTEAFF
TRBJ1-1,TRBV11-3,many,-,TGTGCCAGCAGCCGAGGGGCCGCAGGGGTAGGGACTGAAGCTTTCTTT,CASSRGAAGVGTEAFF
TRBJ2-5,TRBV28,many,TRBD2,TGTGCCAGCAGGGCGCTAGCGGGAGGGCCGTTGAGAGAGACCCAGTACTTC,CASRALAGGPLRETQYF
TRBJ2-7,TRBV2,-,TRBD2,TGTGCCAGCAGCCAGCGACTAGCGGACTATTACGAGCAGTACTTC,CASSQRLADYYEQYF
TRBJ1-5,TRBV5-8,-,-,TGTGCCAGCAATCAGGGATCAGGCAATCAGCCCCAGCATTTT,CASNQGSGNQPQHF
TRBJ1-2,TRBV5-6,once,TRBD1,TGTGCCAGCAGCTTGGCCGGGACAGGGGGCGGGGGCTACACCTTC,CASSLAGTGGGGYTF
TRBJ1-2,TRBV6-5,few,-,TGTGCCAGCAGTTATCCAGTGTCTAACTATGGCTACACCTTC,CASSYPVSNYGYTF
TRBJ2-1,TRBV20-1,-,TRBD2,TGCAGTGCTGGGTTAGCGGGAGCCATCCTCGGTGAGCAGTTCTTC,CSAGLAGAILGEQFF
TRBJ2-3,TRBV27,-,TRBD2,TGTGCCAGCAGTTTCGGGGGGGGCAAGGGAGATACGCAGTATTTT,CASSFGGGKGDTQYF
TRBJ2-7,TRBV19,few,-,TGTGCCAGTAGTTCTTCGGGACACCCCTCCTACGAGCAGTACTTC,CASSSSGHPSYEQYF
TRBJ2-1,TRBV2,many,-,TGTGCCAGCAGTGCCGGACACCTCGTTGGCGATGAGCAGTTCTTC,CASSAGHLVGDEQFF